The 9 T cell receptor beta chains below were found in one sample sequenced in a study of blood T cell repertoires in COVID-19. Assay: immunoSEQ multiplex PCR; the TCRdb copy retains only in-frame clones and omits some. Of almost 55,000 clones in the sample, 70% to 90% were seen once. Sequencing was carried out using peripheral blood. These receptors all stem from a human donor in a cohort sampled during active COVID-19.

V gene TRBV27 combines with J gene TRBJ2-1; 9 positions agree with TRBD1. Germline V gene lookup returns CDR1 MNHEY and CDR2 SMNVEV (reference sequence). After removal of 7 bases from V and 7 bases from J, the junction contained 17 bases not matched to a gene. CDR3 size: 17 residues. The CDR3 sequence: CASTRGLQGAGANEQFF. CDR3 coding DNA: TGTGCCAGCACACGCGGCTTACAGGGGGCAGGGGCAAATGAGCAGTTCTTC.

This clone was detected only a few times. V and J are TRBV7-2 and TRBJ2-1, with TRBD1 identical over 8 bases. The CDR3 spans 11 residues. From germline, CDR1 is SGHTA and CDR2 FQGNSA. V trimming: 5 bases; J trimming: 12 bases; junction bases outside the gene matches: 3. This CDR3 reads CASSLTGAQFF. The CDR3 DNA is TGTGCCAGCAGCCTGACAGGGGCGCAGTTCTTC.

The J gene is TRBJ1-2, the V gene TRBV5-6; no reliable D call. This CDR3 is 14 amino acids long. Germline V gives CDR1 SGHDT, CDR2 YYEEEE. V lost 2 bases, J lost 7 bases, and 15 bases lay in between. The CDR3 DNA follows: TGTGCCAGCAGCTTCGGGGTGGAGCCGGGTGGCTACACCTTC. Protein sequence: CASSFGVEPGGYTF.

The chain recombines TRBV4-1 with TRBJ1-2, with 7 bases identical to TRBD1. CDR1 is MGHRA, CDR2 YSYEKL, per germline. V dropped 4 bases and J dropped 1; count of bases not matched to a gene: 6. This CDR3 has 15 amino acids. CDR3 coding DNA: TGCGCCAGCAGCCCCCGGGGACAGAGTAACTATGGCTACACCTTC. Amino acids: CASSPRGQSNYGYTF.

V and J are TRBV28 and TRBJ1-6, with D possibly TRBD1 on 5 matching bases. The germline V and J ends were trimmed by 10 bases and 7 bases, with 14 bases remaining between them. CDR1 is MDHEN and CDR2 is SYDVKM in the germline V gene. The CDR3 sequence is 13 residues long. The DNA of the CDR3 is TGTGCCACTAAGGGAGGGGTAAATTCACCCCTCCACTTT. Protein product: CATKGGVNSPLHF.

The V and J genes are TRBV4-3 and TRBJ2-3, with D possibly matching TRBD2 (7 bases). V dropped 3 bases and J dropped 0 bases, with 19 bases sitting between them. Per the germline V gene, CDR1 is LGHNA and CDR2 is YSLEER. The CDR3 loop spans 18 amino acids. The CDR3 DNA follows: TGCGCCAGCAGCCAGGGGGAAGGGGGGGCCTTTAGCACAGATACGCAGTATTTT. Residues: CASSQGEGGAFSTDTQYF.

The rearrangement joins TRBV29-1 to TRBJ1-1; tentatively, D is TRBD1 (6 bases). The CDR3 extends over 14 amino acids. Trimming took off 6 bases at V and 0 bases at J, with 14 bases between the two ends. Per the germline V gene, CDR1 is SQVTM and CDR2 is ANQGSEA. This chain's CDR3 is CSVTGGHVNTEAFF. The CDR3 bases are TGCAGCGTGACGGGGGGACACGTGAACACTGAAGCTTTCTTT. Variable domain in full (rest from reference TRBV29-1 and TRBJ1-1): SAVISQKPSRDICQRGTSLTIQCQVDSQVTMMFWYRQQPGQSLTLIATANQGSEATYESGFVIDKFPISRPNLTFSTLTVSNMSPEDSSIYLCSVTGGHVNTEAFFGQGTRLTVV.

V gene TRBV6-5 combines with J gene TRBJ1-5, with D possibly TRBD1 on 6 matching bases. Germline assignment: CDR1 MNHEY and CDR2 SVGAGI. This CDR3 has 15 residues. Trimming stripped 5 bases from V and 7 bases from J, with 18 bases between. DNA for the CDR3: TGTGCCAGCAGTACAAGATCAGGGGAGGGACAGCCCCAGCATTTT. Translated: CASSTRSGEGQPQHF.

The chain recombines TRBV4-3 with TRBJ2-1, with unresolved D. CDR1 LGHNA and CDR2 YSLEER come from the germline V gene. Trimming cost V 1 base and J 9 bases, with 10 bases left between them. The CDR3 covers 13 residues. The DNA for the CDR3 is TGCGCCAGCAGCCAAGTGCTTGAAGCTGAGCAGTTCTTC. Amino acids: CASSQVLEAEQFF.